Reported below is one T cell receptor (beta chain). Here immunoSEQ multiplex PCR was the method, and the copy in TCRdb shows in-frame clones only, minus some. The table shows around 65,000 clones, with 76% occurring only once. The data are from a study of T cell responses to AZD1222 COVID-19 vaccine. Study-level background: Pooled samples include second doses given at about 4 or 12 weeks.

The input for sequencing was peripheral blood, taken on day 0 of AZD1222 vaccination. This clonotype was obtained from an adult in good health.

The CDR3 here is CSVEGQLYTEAFF. The CDR3, as DNA: TGCAGCGTCGAGGGTCAGTTGTACACTGAAGCTTTCTTT. The gene calls are TRBV29-1 and TRBJ1-1, with D uncertain. Deletions cut 6 bases from V and 3 bases from J, with 14 bases between. Germline CDR1 is SQVTM and CDR2 is ANQGSEA. This CDR3 contains 13 residues.